The source of this T cell receptor beta chain is a study of T cells in localized non-small cell lung cancer. This clone was recorded a few times. As yet, its antigen is unknown. Clones were read by immunoSEQ multiplex PCR, and TCRdb kept only the in-frame ones, dropping some. The sample includes about 36,000 clones, 85% to 95% of them seen just once. Study findings and constraints: Uninvolved adjacent lung showed higher T cell clonality than tumor.

With 4 bases clipped from V and 6 bases from J, the junction kept 6 bases outside the gene matches. Germline CDR1 reads SNHLY; CDR2 reads FYNNEI. There are 15 residues in the CDR3. The receptor was isolated from a female donor of 60 years or more with stage I lung adenocarcinoma. The source material was peripheral blood, sampled before any cancer treatment. V gene TRBV2 combines with J gene TRBJ1-6, with 7 bases that match TRBD1. In DNA, the CDR3 is TGTGCCAGCAGTGCGGACAGGAGCCTTAATTCACCCCTCCACTTT. It yields the protein CASSADRSLNSPLHF.